This T cell receptor beta chain was identified in a study of radiation and T cells in renal cell carcinoma. Across the study: Nephrectomy followed 15 Gy stereotactic body radiation by 4 weeks. Whole-study results and caveats: From baseline, blood top tumor clonotypes peaked at 2 weeks post-radiation. Baseline intratumoral clonotype presence is unknown without pretreatment biopsies.

Clones were sequenced by immunoSEQ multiplex PCR, and TCRdb holds only the in-frame ones, with some missing. This repertoire shows about 49,000 clones, 80% found once; its top ten account for around 30%. Per germline, CDR1 MNHEY and CDR2 SVGAGI. The CDR3 has 13 residues. The ends lost 5 bases at V and 7 bases at J; junction bases unmatched: 7. Described time point: blood 2 weeks post-SBRT. Sample treatment: 15 Gy SBRT to primary tumor, nephrectomy 4 weeks later. After SBRT, blood was collected at 2 and 4 weeks, plus baseline. This clone was found once. Antigen specificity is unknown. V and J are TRBV6-5 and TRBJ1-1; 7 bases align to TRBD1. The receptor was derived from a woman in her 70s with renal cell carcinoma. This specimen was blood, taken from a patient whose treatment included radiotherapy and nephrectomy. CDR3 bases: TGTGCCAGCAGTCCCGGGACAGAGGGTGAAGCTTTCTTT. Protein sequence: CASSPGTEGEAFF.